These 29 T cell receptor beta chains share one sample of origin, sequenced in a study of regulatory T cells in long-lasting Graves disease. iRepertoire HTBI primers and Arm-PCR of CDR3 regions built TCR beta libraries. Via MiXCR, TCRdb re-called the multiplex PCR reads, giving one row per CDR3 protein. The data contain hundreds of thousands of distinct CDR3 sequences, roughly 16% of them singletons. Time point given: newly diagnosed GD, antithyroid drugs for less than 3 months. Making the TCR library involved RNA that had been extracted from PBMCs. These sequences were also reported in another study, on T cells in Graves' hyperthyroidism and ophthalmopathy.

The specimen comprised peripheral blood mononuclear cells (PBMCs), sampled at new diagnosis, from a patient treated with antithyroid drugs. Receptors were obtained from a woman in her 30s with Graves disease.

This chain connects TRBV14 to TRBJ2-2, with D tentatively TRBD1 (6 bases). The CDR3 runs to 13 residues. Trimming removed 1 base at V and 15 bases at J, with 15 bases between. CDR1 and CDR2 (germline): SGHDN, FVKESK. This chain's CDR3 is CASSQAKGVRMFF. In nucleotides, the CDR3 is TGTGCCAGCAGCCAAGCCAAGGGGGTGAGAATGTTTTTT.

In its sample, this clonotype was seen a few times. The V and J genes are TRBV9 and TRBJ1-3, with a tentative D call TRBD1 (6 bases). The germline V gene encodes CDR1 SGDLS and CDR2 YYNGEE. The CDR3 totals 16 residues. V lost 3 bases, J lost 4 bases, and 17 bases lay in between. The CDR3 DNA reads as TGTGCCAGCAGCGAACGCTCAACAGGGCTCGGAAACACCATATATTTT. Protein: CASSERSTGLGNTIYF.

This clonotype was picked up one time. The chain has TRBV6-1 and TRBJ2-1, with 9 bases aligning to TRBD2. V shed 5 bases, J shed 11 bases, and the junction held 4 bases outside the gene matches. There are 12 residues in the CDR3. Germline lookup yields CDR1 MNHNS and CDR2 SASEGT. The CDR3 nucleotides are TGTGCCAGCAGTCAGAGCGGGAGGCAGCAGTTCTTC. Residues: CASSQSGRQQFF.

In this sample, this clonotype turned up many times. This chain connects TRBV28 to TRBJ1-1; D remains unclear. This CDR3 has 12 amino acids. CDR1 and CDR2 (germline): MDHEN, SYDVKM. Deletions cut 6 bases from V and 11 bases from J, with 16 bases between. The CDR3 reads CASRNPGDSAFF. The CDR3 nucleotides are TGTGCCAGCAGGAACCCGGGAGACTCGGCTTTCTTT.

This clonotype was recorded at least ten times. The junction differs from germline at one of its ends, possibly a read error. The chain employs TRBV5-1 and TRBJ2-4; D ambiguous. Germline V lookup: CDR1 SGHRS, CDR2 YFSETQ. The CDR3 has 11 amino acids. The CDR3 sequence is CASSLENIQYF. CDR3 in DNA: TGTGCCAGCAGCTTAGAAAACATTCAGTACTTC. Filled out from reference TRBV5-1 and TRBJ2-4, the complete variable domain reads KAGVTQTPRYLIKTRGQQVTLSCSPISGHRSVSWYQQTPGQGLQFLFEYFSETQRNKGNFPGRFSGRQFSNSRSEMNVSTLELGDSALYLCASSLENIQYFGAGTRLSVL.

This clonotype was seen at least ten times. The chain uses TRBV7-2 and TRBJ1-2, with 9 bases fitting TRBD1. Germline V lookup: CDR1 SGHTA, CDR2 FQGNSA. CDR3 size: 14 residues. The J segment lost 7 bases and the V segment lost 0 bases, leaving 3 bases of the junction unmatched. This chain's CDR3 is CASSLAGQGAGYTF. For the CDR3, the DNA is TGTGCCAGCAGCTTAGCGGGACAGGGAGCTGGCTACACCTTC.

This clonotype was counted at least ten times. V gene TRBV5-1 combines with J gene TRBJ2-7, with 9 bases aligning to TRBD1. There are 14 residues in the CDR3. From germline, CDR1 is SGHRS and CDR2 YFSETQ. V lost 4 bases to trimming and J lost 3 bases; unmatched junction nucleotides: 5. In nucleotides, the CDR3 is TGCGCCAGCAGCAAGATGACAGGGGGCTACGAGCAGTACTTC. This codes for CASSKMTGGYEQYF.

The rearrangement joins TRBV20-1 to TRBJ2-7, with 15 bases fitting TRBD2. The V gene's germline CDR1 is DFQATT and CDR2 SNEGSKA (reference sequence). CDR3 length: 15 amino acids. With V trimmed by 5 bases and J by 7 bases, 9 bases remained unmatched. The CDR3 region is CSAQKGLAGGGEQYF. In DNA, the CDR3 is TGCAGTGCTCAGAAGGGACTAGCGGGAGGTGGGGAGCAGTACTTC.

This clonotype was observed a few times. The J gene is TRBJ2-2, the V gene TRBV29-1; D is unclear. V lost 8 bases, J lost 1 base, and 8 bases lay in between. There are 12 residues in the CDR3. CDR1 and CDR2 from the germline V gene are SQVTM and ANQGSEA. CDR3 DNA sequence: TGCAGCCTGCGCTTGAACACCGGGGAGCTGTTTTTT. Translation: CSLRLNTGELFF.

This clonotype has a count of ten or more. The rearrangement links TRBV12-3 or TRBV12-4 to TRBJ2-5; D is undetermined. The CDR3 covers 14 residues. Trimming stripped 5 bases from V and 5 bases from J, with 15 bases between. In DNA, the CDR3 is TGTGCCAGCAGTCTCAAAAGGGTTGGTGAGACCCAGTACTTC. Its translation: CASSLKRVGETQYF.

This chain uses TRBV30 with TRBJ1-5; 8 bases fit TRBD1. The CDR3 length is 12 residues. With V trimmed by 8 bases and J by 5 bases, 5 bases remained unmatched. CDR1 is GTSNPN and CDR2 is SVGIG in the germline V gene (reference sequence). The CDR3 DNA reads TGTGCCCTCCGACAGGGGCATCAGCCCCAGCATTTT. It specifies CALRQGHQPQHF.

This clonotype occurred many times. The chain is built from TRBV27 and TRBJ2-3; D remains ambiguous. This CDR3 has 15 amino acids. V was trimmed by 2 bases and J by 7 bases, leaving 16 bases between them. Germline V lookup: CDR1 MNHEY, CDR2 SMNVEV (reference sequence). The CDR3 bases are TGTGCCAGCAGTTTACTCCCGGCTAAACCCCATACGCAGTATTTT. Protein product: CASSLLPAKPHTQYF.

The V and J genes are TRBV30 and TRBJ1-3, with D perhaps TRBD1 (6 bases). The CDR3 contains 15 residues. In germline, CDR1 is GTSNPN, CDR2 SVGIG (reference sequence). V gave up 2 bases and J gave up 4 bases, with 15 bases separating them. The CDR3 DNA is TGTGCCTGGAGTCACAGGGTGGCAGCCGGAAACACCATATATTTT. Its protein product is CAWSHRVAAGNTIYF.

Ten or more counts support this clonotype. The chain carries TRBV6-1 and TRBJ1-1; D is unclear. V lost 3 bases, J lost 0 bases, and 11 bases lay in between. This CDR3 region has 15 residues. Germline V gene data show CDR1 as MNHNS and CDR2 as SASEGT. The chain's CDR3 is CASSEFGSMNTEAFF. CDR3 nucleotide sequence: TGTGCCAGCAGTGAGTTTGGCAGTATGAACACTGAAGCTTTCTTT.

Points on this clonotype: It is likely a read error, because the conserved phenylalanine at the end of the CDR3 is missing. The chain's CDR3 is CASSPRQGLSGNTIYL. The CDR3 DNA reads TGTGCCAGCAGTCCCAGACAGGGGCTCTCTGGAAACACCATATATCTT. The chain uses TRBV28 and TRBJ1-3; TRBD1 matches 8 bases. The junction had 6 bases not matched to a gene; V was cut back by 5 bases and J by 0 bases. The germline V gene encodes CDR1 MDHEN and CDR2 SYDVKM. This CDR3 is 16 amino acids long.

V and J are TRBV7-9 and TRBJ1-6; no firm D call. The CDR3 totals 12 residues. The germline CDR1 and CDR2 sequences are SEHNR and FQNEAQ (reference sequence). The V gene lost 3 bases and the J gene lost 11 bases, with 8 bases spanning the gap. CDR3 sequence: CASSFQDPPLHF. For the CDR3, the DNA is TGTGCCAGCAGCTTTCAGGACCCACCCCTCCACTTT.

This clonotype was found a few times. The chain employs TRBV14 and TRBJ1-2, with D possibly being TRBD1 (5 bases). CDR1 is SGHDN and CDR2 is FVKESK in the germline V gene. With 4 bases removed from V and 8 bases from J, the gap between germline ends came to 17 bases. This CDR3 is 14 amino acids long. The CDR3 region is CASSPIGRGKGYTF. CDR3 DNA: TGTGCCAGCAGCCCCATCGGGAGGGGAAAAGGCTACACCTTC. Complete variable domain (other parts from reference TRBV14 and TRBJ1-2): EAGVTQFPSHSVIEKGQTVTLRCDPISGHDNLYWYRRVMGKEIKFLLHFVKESKQDESGMPNNRFLAERTGGTYSTLKVQPAELEDSGVYFCASSPIGRGKGYTFGSGTRLTVV.

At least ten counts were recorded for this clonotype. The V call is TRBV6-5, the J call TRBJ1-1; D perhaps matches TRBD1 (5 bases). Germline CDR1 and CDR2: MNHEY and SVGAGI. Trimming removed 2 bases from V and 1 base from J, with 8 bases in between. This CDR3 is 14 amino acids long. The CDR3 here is CASSYGAQNTEAFF. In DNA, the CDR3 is TGTGCCAGCAGTTACGGGGCTCAGAACACTGAAGCTTTCTTT.

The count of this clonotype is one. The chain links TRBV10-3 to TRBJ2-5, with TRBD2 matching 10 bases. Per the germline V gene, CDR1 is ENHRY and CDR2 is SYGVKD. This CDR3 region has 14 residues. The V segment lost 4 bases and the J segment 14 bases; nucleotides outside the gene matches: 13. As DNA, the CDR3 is TGTGCCATCAGTGGGTCAGGGGCTAGCGGGAGAGAATACTTC. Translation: CAISGSGASGREYF.

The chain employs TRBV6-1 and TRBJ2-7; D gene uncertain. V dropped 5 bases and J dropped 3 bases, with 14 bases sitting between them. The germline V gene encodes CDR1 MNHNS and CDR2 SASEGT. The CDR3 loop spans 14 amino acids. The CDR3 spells CASSTPATSYEQYF. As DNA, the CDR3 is TGTGCCAGCAGTACCCCGGCAACCAGCTACGAGCAGTACTTC.

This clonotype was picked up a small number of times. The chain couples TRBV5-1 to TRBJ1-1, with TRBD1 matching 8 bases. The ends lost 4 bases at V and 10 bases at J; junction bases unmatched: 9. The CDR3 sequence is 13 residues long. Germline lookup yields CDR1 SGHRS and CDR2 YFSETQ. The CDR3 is CASSNPQGGRAFF. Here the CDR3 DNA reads TGCGCCAGCAGCAACCCACAGGGGGGGAGAGCTTTCTTT. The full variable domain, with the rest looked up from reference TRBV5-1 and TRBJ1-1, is KAGVTQTPRYLIKTRGQQVTLSCSPISGHRSVSWYQQTPGQGLQFLFEYFSETQRNKGNFPGRFSGRQFSNSRSEMNVSTLELGDSALYLCASSNPQGGRAFFGQGTRLTVV.

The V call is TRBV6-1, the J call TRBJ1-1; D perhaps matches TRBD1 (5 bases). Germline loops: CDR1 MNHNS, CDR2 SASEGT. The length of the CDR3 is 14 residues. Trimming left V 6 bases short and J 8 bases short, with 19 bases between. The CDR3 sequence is CASRPQAPPPEAFF. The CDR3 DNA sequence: TGTGCCAGCAGGCCACAGGCCCCCCCCCCCGAAGCTTTCTTT.

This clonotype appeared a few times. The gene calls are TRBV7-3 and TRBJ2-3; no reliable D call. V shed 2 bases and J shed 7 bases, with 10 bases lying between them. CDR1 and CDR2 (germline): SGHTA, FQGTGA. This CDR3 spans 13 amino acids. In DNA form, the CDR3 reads TGTGCCAGCAGCTTATCTCCTGAGAATACGCAGTATTTT. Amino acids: CASSLSPENTQYF.

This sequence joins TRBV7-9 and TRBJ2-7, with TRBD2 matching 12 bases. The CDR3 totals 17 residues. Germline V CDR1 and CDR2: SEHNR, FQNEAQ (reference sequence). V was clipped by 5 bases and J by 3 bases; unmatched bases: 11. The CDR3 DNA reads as TGTGCCAGCAGCCACGCCATTCTAGCGGGAGGGTACTACGAGCAGTACTTC. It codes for CASSHAILAGGYYEQYF.

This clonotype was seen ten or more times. CDR3 amino acids: CASNREEGQPQHF. CDR3 coding DNA: TGTGCCAGCAACAGGGAGGAGGGTCAGCCCCAGCATTTT. This chain links TRBV2 with TRBJ1-5; tentative D call: TRBD1 (6 bases). V shed 7 bases and J shed 6 bases, with 13 bases lying between them. Germline values: CDR1 SNHLY, CDR2 FYNNEI. The CDR3 runs to 13 residues. The entire variable domain, with the rest obtained from reference TRBV2 and TRBJ1-5, is as follows: EPEVTQTPSHQVTQMGQEVILRCVPISNHLYFYWYRQILGQKVEFLVSFYNNEISEKSEIFDDQFSVERPDGSNFTLKIRSTKLEDSAMYFCASNREEGQPQHFGDGTRLSIL.

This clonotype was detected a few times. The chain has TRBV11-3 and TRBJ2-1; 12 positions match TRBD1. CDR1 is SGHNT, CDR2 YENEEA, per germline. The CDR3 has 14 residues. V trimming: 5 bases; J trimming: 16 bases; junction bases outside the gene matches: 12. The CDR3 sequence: CASSMGQGASRLFF. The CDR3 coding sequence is TGTGCCAGCAGCATGGGACAGGGGGCATCCCGACTTTTCTTC.

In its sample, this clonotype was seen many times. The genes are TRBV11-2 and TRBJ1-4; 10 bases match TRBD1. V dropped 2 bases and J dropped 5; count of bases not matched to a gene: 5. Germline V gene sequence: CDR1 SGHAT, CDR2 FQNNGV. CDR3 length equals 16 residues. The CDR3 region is CASSLNDRGPNEKLFF. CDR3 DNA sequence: TGTGCCAGCAGCTTAAATGACAGGGGGCCCAATGAAAAACTGTTTTTT.

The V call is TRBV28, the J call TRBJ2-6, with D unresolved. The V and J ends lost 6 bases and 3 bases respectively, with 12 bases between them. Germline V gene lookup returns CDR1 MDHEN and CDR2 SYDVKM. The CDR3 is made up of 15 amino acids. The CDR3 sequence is CASSLGLGGANVLTF. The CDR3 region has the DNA TGTGCCAGCAGCCTAGGGCTGGGTGGGGCCAACGTCCTGACTTTC.

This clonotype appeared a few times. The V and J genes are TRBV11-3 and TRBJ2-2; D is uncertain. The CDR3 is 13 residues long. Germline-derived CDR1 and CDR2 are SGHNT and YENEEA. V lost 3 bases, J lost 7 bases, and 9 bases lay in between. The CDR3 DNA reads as TGTGCCAGCAGCTTTAGCAACCTCGGGGAGCTGTTTTTT. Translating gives CASSFSNLGELFF.